The subject of this entry is one T cell receptor beta chain. As originally analysed: From reference gene primer amplification, estimates of nucleated cell counts were derived. Clones were sequenced by immunoSEQ multiplex PCR, and TCRdb holds only the in-frame ones, with some missing. V, J and clone size are those of that table, while D and trimming were read from the DNA. The sample has some 240,000 clones; about four fifths are singletons. The CDR3 runs 15 residues. With 2 bases clipped from V and 5 bases from J, the junction kept 5 bases outside the gene matches. CDR1 and CDR2 from the germline V gene are MGHDK and SYGVNS. This sample is drawn from a study of blood T cell repertoires in COVID-19.

Sequencing was done on a sample of peripheral blood. The chain couples TRBV25-1 to TRBJ2-2, with TRBD2 matching over 7 bases. This TCR derives from a woman of 80 years or more with COVID-19, enrolled during active disease. CDR3 sequence (DNA): TGTGCCAGCAGTGAAGCGGGAGTAGGAACCGGGGAGCTGTTTTTT. Its protein product is CASSEAGVGTGELFF.